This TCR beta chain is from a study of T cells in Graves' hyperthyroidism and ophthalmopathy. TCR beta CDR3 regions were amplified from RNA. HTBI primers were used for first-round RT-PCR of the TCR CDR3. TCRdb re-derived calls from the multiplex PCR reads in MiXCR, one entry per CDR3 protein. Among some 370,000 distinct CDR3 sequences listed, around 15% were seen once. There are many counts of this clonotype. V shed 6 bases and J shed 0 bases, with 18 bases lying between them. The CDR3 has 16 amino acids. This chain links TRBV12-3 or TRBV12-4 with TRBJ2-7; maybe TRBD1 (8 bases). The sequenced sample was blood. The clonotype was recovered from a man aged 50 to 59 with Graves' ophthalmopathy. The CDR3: CASSDTGGESSYEQYF. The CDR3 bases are TGTGCCAGCAGCGACACAGGGGGGGAAAGCTCCTACGAGCAGTACTTC.